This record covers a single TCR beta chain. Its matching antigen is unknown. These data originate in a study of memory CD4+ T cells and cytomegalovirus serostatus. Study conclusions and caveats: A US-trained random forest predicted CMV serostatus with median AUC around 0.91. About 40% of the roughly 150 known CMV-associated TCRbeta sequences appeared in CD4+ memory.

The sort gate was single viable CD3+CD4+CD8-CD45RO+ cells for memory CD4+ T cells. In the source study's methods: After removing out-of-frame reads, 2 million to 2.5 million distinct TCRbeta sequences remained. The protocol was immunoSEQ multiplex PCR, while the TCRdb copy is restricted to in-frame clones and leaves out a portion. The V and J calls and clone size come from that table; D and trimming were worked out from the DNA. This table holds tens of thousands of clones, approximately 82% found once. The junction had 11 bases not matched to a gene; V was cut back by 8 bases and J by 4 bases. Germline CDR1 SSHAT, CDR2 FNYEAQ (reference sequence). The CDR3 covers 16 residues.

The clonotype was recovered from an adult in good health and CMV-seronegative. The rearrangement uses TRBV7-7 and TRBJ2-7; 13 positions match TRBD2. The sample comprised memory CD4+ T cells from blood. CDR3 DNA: TGTGCCAGCCCGGGGCTGCGGACTAGCGGGGGATACGAGCAGTACTTC. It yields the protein CASPGLRTSGGYEQYF. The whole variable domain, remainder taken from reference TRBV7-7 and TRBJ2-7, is GAGVSQSPRYKVTKRGQDVTLRCDPISSHATLYWYQQALGQGPEFLTYFNYEAQPDKSGLPSDRFSAERPEGSISTLTIQRTEQRDSAMYRCASPGLRTSGGYEQYFGPGTRLTVT.